The present T cell receptor (beta chain) was sequenced within a study of early T cells in non-severe SARS-CoV-2 infection. About the research overall: Sequencing input comprised bulk RNA from unsorted whole blood; chain pairing was not available.

Study outcomes and limitations: Anti-spike CD8 responses were favored in VDJdb matching, and private and CD4 specificities were missed.

Attachment of unique molecular identifiers to individual cDNA molecules was performed. TCRdb passed the 5' RACE reads through MiXCR, listing each CDR3 protein once. This sample has 45,000 to 50,000 distinct CDR3 sequences, with roughly 6.1% found just once. CDR3 size: 15 residues. The trim removed 6 bases at V and 0 bases at J, leaving 5 bases unmatched. Germline V gene data show CDR1 as DFQATT and CDR2 as SNEGSKA (reference sequence). As to this clonotype: Its antigen is still unknown.

This specimen consisted of whole blood, obtained at baseline. The chain employs TRBV20-1 and TRBJ2-3, with 11 positions matching TRBD2. This clonotype was sampled from an adult who was a healthcare worker with PCR-confirmed SARS-CoV-2 infection or an uninfected control (not recorded which). CDR3 sequence reads: CSARPSGRSTDTQYF. The CDR3 DNA reads as TGCAGTGCCCGCCCTAGCGGGAGGAGCACAGATACGCAGTATTTT.